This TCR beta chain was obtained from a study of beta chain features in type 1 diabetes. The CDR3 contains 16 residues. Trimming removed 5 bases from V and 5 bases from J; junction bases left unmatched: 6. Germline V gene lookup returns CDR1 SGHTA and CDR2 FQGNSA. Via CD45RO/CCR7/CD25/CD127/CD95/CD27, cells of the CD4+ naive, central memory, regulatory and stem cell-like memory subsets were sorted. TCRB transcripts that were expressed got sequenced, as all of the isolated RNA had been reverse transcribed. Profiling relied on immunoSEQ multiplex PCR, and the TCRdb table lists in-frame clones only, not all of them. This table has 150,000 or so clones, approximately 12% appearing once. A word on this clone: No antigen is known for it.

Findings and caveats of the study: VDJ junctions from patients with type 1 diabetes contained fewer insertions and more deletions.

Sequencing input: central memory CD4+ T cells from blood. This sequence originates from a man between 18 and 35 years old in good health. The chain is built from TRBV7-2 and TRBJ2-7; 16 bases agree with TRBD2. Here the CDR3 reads CASSQGLAGGLNEQYF. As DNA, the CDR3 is TGTGCCAGCAGCCAGGGACTAGCGGGGGGGCTGAACGAGCAGTACTTC.